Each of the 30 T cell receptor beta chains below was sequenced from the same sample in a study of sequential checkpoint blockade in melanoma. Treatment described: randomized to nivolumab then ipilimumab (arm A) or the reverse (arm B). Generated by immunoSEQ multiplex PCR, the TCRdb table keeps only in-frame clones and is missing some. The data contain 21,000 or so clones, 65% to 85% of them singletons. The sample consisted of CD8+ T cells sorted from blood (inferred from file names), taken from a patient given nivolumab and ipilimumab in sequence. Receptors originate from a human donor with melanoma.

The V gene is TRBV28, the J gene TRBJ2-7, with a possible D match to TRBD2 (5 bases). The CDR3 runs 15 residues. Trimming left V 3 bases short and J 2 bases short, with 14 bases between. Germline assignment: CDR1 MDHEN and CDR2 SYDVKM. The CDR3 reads CASSFIGVNTYEQYF. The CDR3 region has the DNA TGTGCCAGCAGTTTCATCGGGGTCAACACCTACGAGCAGTACTTC.

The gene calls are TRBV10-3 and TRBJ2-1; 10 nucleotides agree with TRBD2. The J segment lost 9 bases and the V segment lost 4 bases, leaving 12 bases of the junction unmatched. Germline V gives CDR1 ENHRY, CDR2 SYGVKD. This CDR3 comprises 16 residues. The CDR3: CAISGSGRAILREQFF. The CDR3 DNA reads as TGTGCCATCAGTGGGAGCGGGAGGGCCATTTTGCGTGAGCAGTTCTTC.

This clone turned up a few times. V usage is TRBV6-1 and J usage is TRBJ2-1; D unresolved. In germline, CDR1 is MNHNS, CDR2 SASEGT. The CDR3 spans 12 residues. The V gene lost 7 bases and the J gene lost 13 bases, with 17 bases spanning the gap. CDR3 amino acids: CASNIDGFTQFF. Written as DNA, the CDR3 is TGTGCCAGCAATATAGACGGGTTTACTCAGTTCTTC.

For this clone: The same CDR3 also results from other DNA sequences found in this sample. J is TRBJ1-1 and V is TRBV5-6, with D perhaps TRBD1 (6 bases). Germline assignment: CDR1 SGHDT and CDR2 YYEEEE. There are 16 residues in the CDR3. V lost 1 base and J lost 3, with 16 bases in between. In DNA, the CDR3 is TGTGCCAGCAGCTTGAGAGGGGGAGGGCGTTACACTGAAGCTTTCTTT. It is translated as CASSLRGGGRYTEAFF.

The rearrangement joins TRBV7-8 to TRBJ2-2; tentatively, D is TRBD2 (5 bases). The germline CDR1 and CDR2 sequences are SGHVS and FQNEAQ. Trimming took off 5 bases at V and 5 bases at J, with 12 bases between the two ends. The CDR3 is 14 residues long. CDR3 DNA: TGTGCCAGCAGCCCAAGGACTTTTACCGGGGAGCTGTTTTTT. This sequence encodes CASSPRTFTGELFF.

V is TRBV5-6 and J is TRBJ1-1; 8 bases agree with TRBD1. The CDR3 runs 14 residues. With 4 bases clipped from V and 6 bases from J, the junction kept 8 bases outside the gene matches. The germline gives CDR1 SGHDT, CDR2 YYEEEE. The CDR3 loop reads CASSVGQARSEAFF. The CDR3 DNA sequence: TGTGCCAGCAGCGTGGGACAGGCAAGATCTGAAGCTTTCTTT.

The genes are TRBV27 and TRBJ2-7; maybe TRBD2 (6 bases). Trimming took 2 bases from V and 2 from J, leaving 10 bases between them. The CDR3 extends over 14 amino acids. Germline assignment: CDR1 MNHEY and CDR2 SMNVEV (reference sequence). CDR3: CASSLRGFPYEQYF. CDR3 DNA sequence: TGTGCCAGCAGTTTACGGGGGTTCCCCTACGAGCAGTACTTC.

CDR3 loop: CASSLSAAIRNEKLFF. CDR3 sequence (DNA): TGTGCCAGCAGTTTATCTGCGGCCATTCGTAATGAAAAACTGTTTTTT. The chain links TRBV27 to TRBJ1-4; D ambiguous. The CDR3 has 16 residues. V shed 0 bases and J shed 4 bases, with 12 bases lying between them. The germline V gene encodes CDR1 MNHEY and CDR2 SMNVEV (reference sequence).

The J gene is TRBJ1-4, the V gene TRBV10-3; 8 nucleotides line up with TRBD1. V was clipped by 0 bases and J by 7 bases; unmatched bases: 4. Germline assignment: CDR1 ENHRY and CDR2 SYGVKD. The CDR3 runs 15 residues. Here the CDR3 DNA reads TGTGCCATCAGTGAGTCTGACAGGGGATTTGAAAAACTGTTTTTT. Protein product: CAISESDRGFEKLFF.

CDR3 in DNA: TGTGCCAGCAGCCCTCCCCTAGCGAGCACAGATACGCAGTATTTT. Translated: CASSPPLASTDTQYF. V is TRBV7-9 and J is TRBJ2-3; a weak D match, TRBD2 (6 bases). CDR3 size: 15 residues. V lost 5 bases and J lost 0, with 12 bases in between. Germline lookup yields CDR1 SEHNR and CDR2 FQNEAQ (reference sequence).

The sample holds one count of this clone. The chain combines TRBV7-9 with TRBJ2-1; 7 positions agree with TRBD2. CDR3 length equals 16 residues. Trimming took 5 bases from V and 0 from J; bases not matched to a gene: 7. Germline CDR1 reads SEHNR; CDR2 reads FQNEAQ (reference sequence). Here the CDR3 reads CASSTKRDYSYNEQFF. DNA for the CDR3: TGTGCCAGCAGCACAAAGCGGGACTACTCCTACAATGAGCAGTTCTTC.

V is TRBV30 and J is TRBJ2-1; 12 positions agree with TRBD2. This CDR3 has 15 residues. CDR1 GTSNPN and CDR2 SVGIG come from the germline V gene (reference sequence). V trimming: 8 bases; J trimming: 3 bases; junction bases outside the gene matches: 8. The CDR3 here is CAGSRTSGDYNEQFF. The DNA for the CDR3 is TGTGCCGGTTCCCGGACTAGCGGGGACTACAATGAGCAGTTCTTC.

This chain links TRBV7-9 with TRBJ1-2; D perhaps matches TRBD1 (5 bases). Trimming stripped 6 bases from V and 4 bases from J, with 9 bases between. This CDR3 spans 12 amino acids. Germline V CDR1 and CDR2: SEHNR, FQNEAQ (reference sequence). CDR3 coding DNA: TGTGCCAGCAGGGCGGGGGGCTATGGCTACACCTTC. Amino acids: CASRAGGYGYTF. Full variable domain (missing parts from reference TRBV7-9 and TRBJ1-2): DTGVSQNPRHKITKRGQNVTFRCDPISEHNRLYWYRQTLGQGPEFLTYFQNEAQLEKSRLLSDRFSAERPKGSFSTLEIQRTEQGDSAMYLCASRAGGYGYTFGSGTRLTVV.

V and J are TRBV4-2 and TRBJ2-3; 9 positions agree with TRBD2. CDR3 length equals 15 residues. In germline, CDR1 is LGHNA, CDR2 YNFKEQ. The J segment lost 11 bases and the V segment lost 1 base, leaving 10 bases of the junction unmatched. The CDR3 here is CASSQGLADLNGQYF. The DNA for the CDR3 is TGTGCCAGCAGCCAAGGACTAGCGGACCTGAATGGGCAGTATTTT.

Here the CDR3 reads CASSVDYTGTEAFF. CDR3 in DNA: TGTGCCAGCAGCGTAGACTATACGGGGACTGAAGCTTTCTTT. V usage is TRBV9 and J usage is TRBJ1-1; D unresolved. The V end lost 0 bases, the J end lost 5 bases, and 11 bases lay between the germline ends. The CDR3 covers 14 residues. The germline gives CDR1 SGDLS, CDR2 YYNGEE. Based on the CDR3 plus reference TRBV9 and TRBJ1-1, the full variable domain is DSGVTQTPKHLITATGQRVTLRCSPRSGDLSVYWYQQSLDQGLQFLIQYYNGEERAKGNILERFSAQQFPDLHSELNLSSLELGDSALYFCASSVDYTGTEAFFGQGTRLTVV.

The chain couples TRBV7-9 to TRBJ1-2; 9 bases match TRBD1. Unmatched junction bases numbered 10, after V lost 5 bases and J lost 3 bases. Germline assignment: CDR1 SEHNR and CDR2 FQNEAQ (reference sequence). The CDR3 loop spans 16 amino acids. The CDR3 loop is CASSTSGTGIDYGYTF. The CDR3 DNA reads TGTGCCAGCAGCACCTCCGGGACAGGGATTGACTATGGCTACACCTTC.

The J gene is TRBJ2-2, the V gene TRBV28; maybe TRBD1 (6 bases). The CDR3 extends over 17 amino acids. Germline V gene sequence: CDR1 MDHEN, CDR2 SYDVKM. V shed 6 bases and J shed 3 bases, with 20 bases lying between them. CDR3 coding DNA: TGTGCCAGCAGACAAACCGAGACAGGCGGGTACACCGGGGAGCTGTTTTTT. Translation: CASRQTETGGYTGELFF. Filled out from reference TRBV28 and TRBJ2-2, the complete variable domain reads DVKVTQSSRYLVKRTGEKVFLECVQDMDHENMFWYRQDPGLGLRLIYFSYDVKMKEKGDIPEGYSVSREKKERFSLILESASTNQTSMYLCASRQTETGGYTGELFFGEGSRLTVL.

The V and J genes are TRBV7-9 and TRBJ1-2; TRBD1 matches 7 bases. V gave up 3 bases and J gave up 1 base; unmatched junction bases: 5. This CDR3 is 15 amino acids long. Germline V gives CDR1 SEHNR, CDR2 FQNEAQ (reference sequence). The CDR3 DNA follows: TGTGCCAGCAGCTTTCGACAGGGTGGTAACTATGGCTACACCTTC. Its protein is CASSFRQGGNYGYTF.

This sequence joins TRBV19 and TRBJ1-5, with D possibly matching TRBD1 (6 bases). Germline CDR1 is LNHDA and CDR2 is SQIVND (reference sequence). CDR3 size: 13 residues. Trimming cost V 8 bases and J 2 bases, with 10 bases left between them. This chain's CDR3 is CASRRQGNQPQHF. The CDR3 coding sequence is TGTGCCAGTCGCAGACAGGGCAATCAGCCCCAGCATTTT.

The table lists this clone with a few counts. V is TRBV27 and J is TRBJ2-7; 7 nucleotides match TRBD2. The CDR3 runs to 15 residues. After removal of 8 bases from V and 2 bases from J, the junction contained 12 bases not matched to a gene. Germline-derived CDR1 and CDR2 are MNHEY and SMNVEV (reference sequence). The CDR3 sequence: CASQREGWNTYEQYF. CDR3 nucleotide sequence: TGTGCCAGCCAAAGGGAGGGTTGGAATACCTACGAGCAGTACTTC.

CDR3 DNA sequence: TGTGCCAGCAGCCAAGGGACTCCTTTTCGCGAGCAGTACTTC. Its protein product is CASSQGTPFREQYF. The rearrangement uses TRBV16 and TRBJ2-7; D might be TRBD2 (6 bases). Germline V gives CDR1 KGHSY, CDR2 FQNENV. The CDR3 extends over 14 amino acids. V was shortened by 2 bases and J by 6 bases, with 14 bases between the two germline ends.

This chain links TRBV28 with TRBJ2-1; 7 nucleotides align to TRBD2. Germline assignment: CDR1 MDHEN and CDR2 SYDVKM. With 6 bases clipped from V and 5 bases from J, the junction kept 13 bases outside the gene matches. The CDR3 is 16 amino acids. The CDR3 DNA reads TGTGCCAGCAGCTACAACCCCGGGGGGTTCCACAATGAGCAGTTCTTC. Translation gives CASSYNPGGFHNEQFF.

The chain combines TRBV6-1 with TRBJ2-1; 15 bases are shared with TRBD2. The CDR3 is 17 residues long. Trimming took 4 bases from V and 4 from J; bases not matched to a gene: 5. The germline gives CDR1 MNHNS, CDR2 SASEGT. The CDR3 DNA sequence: TGTGCCAGCAGTGGGACTAGCGGGAGGGCCTGGTACAATGAGCAGTTCTTC. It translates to CASSGTSGRAWYNEQFF.

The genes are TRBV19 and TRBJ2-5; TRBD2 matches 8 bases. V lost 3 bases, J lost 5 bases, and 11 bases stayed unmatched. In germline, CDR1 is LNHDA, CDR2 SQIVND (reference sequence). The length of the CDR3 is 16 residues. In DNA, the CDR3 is TGTGCCAGTAGTATCCCATCCGGGAGGGCCCGGGAGACCCAGTACTTC. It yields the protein CASSIPSGRARETQYF. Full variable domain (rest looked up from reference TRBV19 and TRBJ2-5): DGGITQSPKYLFRKEGQNVTLSCEQNLNHDAMYWYRQDPGQGLRLIYYSQIVNDFQKGDIAEGYSVSREKKESFPLTVTSAQKNPTAFYLCASSIPSGRARETQYFGPGTRLLVL.

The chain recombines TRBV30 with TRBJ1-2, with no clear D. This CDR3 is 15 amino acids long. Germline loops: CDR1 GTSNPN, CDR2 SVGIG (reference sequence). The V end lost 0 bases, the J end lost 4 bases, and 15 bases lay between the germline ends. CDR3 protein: CAWSVLWPSRYGYTF. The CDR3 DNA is TGTGCCTGGAGTGTTCTTTGGCCCTCTCGCTATGGCTACACCTTC.

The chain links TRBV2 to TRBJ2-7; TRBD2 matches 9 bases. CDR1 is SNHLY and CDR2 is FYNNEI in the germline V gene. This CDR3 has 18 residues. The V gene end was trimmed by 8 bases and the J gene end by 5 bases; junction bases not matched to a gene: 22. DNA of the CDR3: TGTGCCAGCGGGACTTCCCCGGGACTAGCCGCTCGCGGGGACGAGCAGTACTTC. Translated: CASGTSPGLAARGDEQYF.

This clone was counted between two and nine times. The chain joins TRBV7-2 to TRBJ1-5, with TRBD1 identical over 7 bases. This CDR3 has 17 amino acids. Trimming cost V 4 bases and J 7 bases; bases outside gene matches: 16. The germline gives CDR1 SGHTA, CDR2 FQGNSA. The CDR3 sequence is CASSSSKDRMRGQPQHF. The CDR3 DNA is TGTGCCAGCAGCTCCTCAAAGGACAGGATGAGAGGACAGCCCCAGCATTTT.

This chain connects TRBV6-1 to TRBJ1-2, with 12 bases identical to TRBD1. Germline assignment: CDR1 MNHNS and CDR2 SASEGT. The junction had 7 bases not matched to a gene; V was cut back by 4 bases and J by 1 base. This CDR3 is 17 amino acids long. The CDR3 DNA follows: TGTGCCAGCAGTGCTAGGGACAGGGGGCCACTTAACTATGGCTACACCTTC. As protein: CASSARDRGPLNYGYTF.

CDR3 sequence (DNA): TGCGCCAGCAGCCAAGATAGCGTTGTAGACGAGCAGTACTTC. This gives the protein CASSQDSVVDEQYF. The V and J genes are TRBV4-1 and TRBJ2-7; a possible D gene is TRBD2 (5 bases). The CDR3 extends over 14 amino acids. CDR1 and CDR2 (germline): MGHRA, YSYEKL. Trimming pared 0 bases from V and 5 bases from J, leaving 11 bases between.

CDR3 nucleotides: TGTGCCAGCAGCCCCTCTCCGGGAACTACCTACGAGCAGTACTTC. Translation: CASSPSPGTTYEQYF. V is TRBV5-4 and J is TRBJ2-7; the D gene is possibly TRBD2 (5 bases). V gave up 4 bases and J gave up 2 bases, with 16 bases separating them. The CDR3 has 15 amino acids. CDR1 is SGHNT, CDR2 YYREEE, per germline (reference sequence).